This T cell receptor beta chain is drawn from a study of cytomegalovirus exposure and HLA in healthy donors. Study-level information: Of 300 to 500 genotyped donors, 81% grouped in the Caucasian-associated ancestry cluster. The study, taken as a whole, reports: Beyond CMV serostatus, there was no information to go on about immune exposure.

PCR was performed using 60 Vbeta and 13 Jbeta primers. The data were produced by immunoSEQ multiplex PCR, yet TCRdb's version contains in-frame clones alone and is incomplete. The table records 110,000 or so clones, 77% of them present only once. To note about this clone: Its antigen is currently unknown.

V lost 2 bases, J lost 7 bases, and 16 bases lay in between. The CDR3 contains 15 residues. CDR1 is SGHRS, CDR2 YFSETQ, per germline. This TCR derives from a woman between 40 and 50 years old in good health and CMV-seropositive. The chain carries TRBV5-1 and TRBJ2-1, with D perhaps matching TRBD1 (8 bases). Input material: PBMCs. CDR3 DNA sequence: TGCGCCAGCAGCTTACAGGGGGAGGGTAGGAATGAGCAGTTCTTC. Translating gives CASSLQGEGRNEQFF.